This TCR beta chain was identified in a study of OX40 agonist ivuxolimab in advanced cancers. General study findings and limits: Undetermined was the antigen specificity of the expanded peripheral T cells.

The CDR3 sequence is 14 residues long. Germline V gene sequence: CDR1 MNHEY, CDR2 SMNVEV (reference sequence). J lost 2 bases, V lost 2 bases, and 2 bases had no gene match. As regards this clone: The antigen remains undetermined.

Some clones are missing from TCRdb's copy, which holds only in-frame ones; the method was immunoSEQ multiplex PCR. The sample lists tens of thousands of clones, 70% to 90% occurring once. This clonotype was sampled from an adult with an advanced solid tumor such as melanoma, head and neck, liver or kidney cancer. The material sequenced was CD4+ or CD8+ T cells sorted from blood, taken in a trial of the OX40 agonist ivuxolimab. V is TRBV27 and J is TRBJ2-7; 8 bases are a match to TRBD2. This CDR3 reads CASSLTGRAYEQYF. The DNA for the CDR3 is TGTGCCAGCAGTTTAACCGGGAGGGCCTACGAGCAGTACTTC.